Listed below are T cell receptor beta chains from one sample, sequenced in a study of OX40 agonist ivuxolimab in advanced cancers. Sequencing was performed with immunoSEQ multiplex PCR; in TCRdb, only in-frame clones are kept and a portion is missing. The sample carries about 68,000 clones, roughly 83% recorded once. The source material was CD4+ or CD8+ T cells sorted from blood, sampled in a trial of the OX40 agonist ivuxolimab. These receptors were collected from an adult with an advanced solid tumor such as melanoma, head and neck, liver or kidney cancer. Both conserved end residues are part of each CDR3. D genes are given only for firm matches. Clone size is not always given. Where it is, it says once, few, many or a class for expanded clones.

TRBV15,-,-,TRBJ1-5,CATSSPGKNQPQHF,TGTGCCACCAGCAGTCCCGGGAAGAATCAGCCCCAGCATTTT
TRBV2,-,-,TRBJ2-7,CASSVNPGRGHEQYF,TGTGCCAGCAGTGTTAACCCTGGTCGGGGCCACGAGCAGTACTTC
TRBV18,-,-,TRBJ2-3,CASSLNSATDTQYF,TGTGCCAGCTCTCTAAATAGCGCCACAGATACGCAGTATTTT
TRBV15,-,-,TRBJ1-1,CATSRDKAEGTEAFF,TGTGCCACCAGCAGAGATAAGGCCGAGGGGACTGAAGCTTTCTTT
TRBV4-1,-,-,TRBJ2-5,CASSQDRGTPDRYF,TGCGCCAGCAGCCAAGATCGGGGGACCCCGGATAGGTACTTC
TRBV6-5,-,-,TRBJ2-1,CASSYNNGLWDEEQFF,TGTGCCAGCAGTTACAACAATGGGCTTTGGGACGAAGAGCAGTTCTTC
TRBV2,once,-,TRBJ1-2,CASSVTVTNYGYTF,TGTGCCAGCAGTGTGACAGTTACTAACTATGGCTACACCTTC
TRBV29-1,-,-,TRBJ1-1,CSVEGARVEAFF,TGCAGCGTTGAAGGGGCGAGGGTGGAAGCTTTCTTT
TRBV7-8,once,-,TRBJ1-4,CASTVTNEKLFF,TGTGCCAGCACGGTGACTAATGAAAAACTGTTTTTT
TRBV7-2,-,-,TRBJ1-5,CASSLDGYSNQPQHF,TGTGCCAGCAGCTTAGATGGGTACAGCAATCAGCCCCAGCATTTT
TRBV7-3,-,TRBD2,TRBJ2-3,CASSRISGKTDTQYF,TGTGCCAGCAGCCGAATTAGCGGGAAGACAGATACGCAGTATTTT
TRBV30,-,-,TRBJ1-4,CAWGSAWGGEKLFF,TGTGCCTGGGGATCGGCGTGGGGTGGGGAAAAACTGTTTTTT
TRBV6-5,once,-,TRBJ2-1,CASSYKGDEQFF,TGTGCCAGCAGTTACAAGGGGGATGAGCAGTTCTTC
TRBV7-3,few,TRBD2,TRBJ2-2,CASSPSTSGSAGELFF,TGTGCCAGCAGCCCCTCGACTAGCGGGAGCGCCGGGGAGCTGTTTTTT
TRBV2,-,-,TRBJ1-5,CASLARGNQPQHF,TGTGCCAGCTTAGCAAGGGGCAATCAGCCCCAGCATTTT
TRBV19,-,TRBD2,TRBJ2-1,CASSRTSGSFDEQFF,TGTGCCAGTAGCCGGACTAGCGGGAGTTTCGATGAGCAGTTCTTC
TRBV5-1,-,-,TRBJ2-3,CASSLKPFDATGTDTQYF,TGCGCCAGCAGCTTGAAACCTTTCGACGCCACGGGCACAGATACGCAGTATTTT
TRBV5-1,-,TRBD1,TRBJ1-3,CASSLGTGSGNTIYF,TGCGCCAGCAGCTTGGGGACAGGGTCTGGAAACACCATATATTTT
TRBV6-5,once,-,TRBJ1-2,CASSPNYGYTF,TGTGCCAGCAGCCCAAACTATGGCTACACCTTC
TRBV11-1,few,TRBD2,TRBJ2-7,CASSSTREMGPYEQYF,TGTGCCAGCAGCAGCACGCGGGAGATGGGTCCCTACGAGCAGTACTTC
TRBV19,-,-,TRBJ1-5,CASSTSRQPSNQPQHF,TGTGCCAGTAGTACCTCCCGACAGCCGAGCAATCAGCCCCAGCATTTT
TRBV7-2,-,TRBD2,TRBJ2-3,CASSQIGTSASTDTQYF,TGTGCCAGCAGCCAGATAGGGACTAGCGCGAGCACAGATACGCAGTATTTT
TRBV5-1,few,-,TRBJ1-1,CASSLQGVGTEAFF,TGCGCCAGCAGCTTACAGGGAGTAGGGACTGAAGCTTTCTTT
TRBV7-8,-,TRBD1,TRBJ1-2,CASRMDRAYGYTF,TGTGCCAGCAGAATGGACAGGGCCTATGGCTACACCTTC
TRBV2,-,-,TRBJ2-7,CASSGVSSYEQYF,TGTGCCAGCAGTGGGGTGAGCTCCTACGAGCAGTACTTC
TRBV6-5,-,TRBD2,TRBJ2-7,CASSYQASGSEQYF,TGTGCCAGCAGTTACCAAGCTAGCGGGTCCGAGCAGTACTTC
TRBV2,few,-,TRBJ2-3,CASSSSSTDTQYF,TGTGCCAGCAGTTCCTCTAGCACAGATACGCAGTATTTT
TRBV11-2,-,-,TRBJ2-1,CASSFSGSTYNEQFF,TGTGCCAGCAGCTTTTCTGGGAGTACCTACAATGAGCAGTTCTTC
TRBV30,-,TRBD1,TRBJ1-5,CAWSGTGNQPQHF,TGTGCCTGGAGTGGGACAGGGAATCAGCCCCAGCATTTT
TRBV18,-,-,TRBJ2-1,CASSPSADEQFF,TGTGCCAGCTCACCATCCGCGGATGAGCAGTTCTTC
TRBV7-7,-,TRBD1,TRBJ1-5,CASSSAAFLLRDRYSNQPQHF,TGTGCTAGCAGCTCGGCCGCCTTTCTTCTCCGGGACAGGTATAGCAATCAGCCCCAGCATTTT
TRBV7-9,few,TRBD1,TRBJ1-1,CASSLGGQGVEAFF,TGTGCCAGCAGCTTAGGGGGACAGGGGGTTGAAGCTTTCTTT
TRBV2,-,-,TRBJ1-6,CASTSGQPNSPLHF,TGTGCCAGCACCTCCGGACAGCCAAATTCACCCCTCCACTTT
TRBV23-1,-,TRBD1,TRBJ1-1,CAREQGRTEAFF,TGCGCCAGAGAACAGGGGAGGACTGAAGCTTTCTTT
TRBV7-2,-,-,TRBJ2-7,CASSLLLSSDEQYF,TGTGCCAGCAGCCTCCTACTAAGTAGTGACGAGCAGTACTTC
TRBV6-4,-,-,TRBJ1-5,CASSDSMVYSNQPQHF,TGTGCCAGCAGTGACTCGATGGTATATAGCAATCAGCCCCAGCATTTT
TRBV18,-,TRBD1,TRBJ2-3,CASSSDRPSTDTQYF,TGTGCCAGCTCCTCGGACAGGCCTAGCACAGATACGCAGTATTTT
TRBV5-1,-,TRBD2,TRBJ2-3,CASSLDSGGATDTQYF,TGCGCCAGCAGCTTGGATAGCGGGGGGGCCACAGATACGCAGTATTTT
TRBV2,-,-,TRBJ2-5,CASSEQQGSETQYF,TGTGCCAGCAGTGAACAACAAGGGTCGGAGACCCAGTACTTC
TRBV4-1,-,-,TRBJ2-7,CASSQEKGYEQYF,TGCGCCAGCAGCCAAGAGAAAGGTTACGAGCAGTACTTC
TRBV18,-,-,TRBJ1-1,CASSPRPGQGTEAFF,TGTGCCAGCTCACCACGACCAGGTCAGGGGACTGAAGCTTTCTTT
TRBV30,-,-,TRBJ1-2,CAWSVPGNYGYTF,TGTGCCTGGAGTGTACCAGGGAACTATGGCTACACCTTC
TRBV30,-,-,TRBJ2-4,CAWSGVENIQYF,TGTGCCTGGAGTGGAGTAGAAAACATTCAGTACTTC
TRBV6-6,-,TRBD1,TRBJ1-2,CASSRGTAYGYTF,TGTGCCAGCAGTCGTGGGACAGCCTATGGCTACACCTTC
TRBV18,-,-,TRBJ1-1,CASSPGALNTEAFF,TGTGCCAGCTCACCGGGGGCCTTGAACACTGAAGCTTTCTTT
TRBV5-8,-,-,TRBJ2-7,CASTGSFYEQYF,TGTGCCAGCACCGGTAGTTTCTACGAGCAGTACTTC
TRBV7-8,-,-,TRBJ1-1,CASSATGLGTEAFF,TGTGCCAGCAGTGCCACGGGGCTGGGCACTGAAGCTTTCTTT
TRBV7-9,-,TRBD1,TRBJ1-2,CASSRQTGGYTF,TGTGCCAGCAGCCGACAGACAGGGGGCTACACCTTC
TRBV11-2,-,-,TRBJ1-3,CASSLPGQLSGNTIYF,TGTGCCAGCAGCTTACCGGGGCAGCTCTCTGGAAACACCATATATTTT
TRBV18,few,-,TRBJ2-3,CASSPQGDTQYF,TGTGCCAGCTCACCACAAGGAGATACGCAGTATTTT
TRBV30,-,-,TRBJ1-1,CAWSGTQMNTEAFF,TGTGCCTGGAGTGGGACACAAATGAACACTGAAGCTTTCTTT
TRBV9,-,TRBD2,TRBJ2-3,CASSSGLAGGMGDTQYF,TGTGCCAGCAGCTCCGGACTAGCGGGGGGGATGGGAGATACGCAGTATTTT
TRBV6-6,-,TRBD1,TRBJ1-5,CASSHGTGNQPQHF,TGTGCCAGCAGTCACGGGACAGGGAATCAGCCCCAGCATTTT
TRBV20-1,-,-,TRBJ2-5,CSARRPGTQYF,TGCAGTGCTAGGAGACCTGGGACCCAGTACTTC
TRBV7-9,-,-,TRBJ1-2,CASSFTEYGYTF,TGTGCCAGCAGCTTCACAGAGTATGGCTACACCTTC
TRBV6-1,-,TRBD2,TRBJ2-1,CASSGVAGGSYNEQFF,TGTGCCAGCAGTGGGGTAGCGGGGGGCTCCTACAATGAGCAGTTCTTC
TRBV7-2,-,-,TRBJ2-1,CASSLETTLGGLYNEQFF,TGTGCCAGCAGCCTCGAAACCACCCTAGGAGGGCTTTACAATGAGCAGTTCTTC
TRBV6-5,-,-,TRBJ2-7,CASSRSGTSAGEQYF,TGTGCCAGCAGTAGGTCCGGGACGTCAGCTGGCGAGCAGTACTTC
TRBV19,-,-,TRBJ1-1,CASRIGSRTEAFF,TGTGCCAGTAGAATAGGAAGCAGAACAGAAGCTTTCTTT